Listed below are T cell receptor beta chains from one sample, sequenced in a study of cytomegalovirus exposure and HLA in healthy donors. The method was immunoSEQ multiplex PCR; TCRdb's version includes in-frame clones alone and lacks a portion of them. The top ten hold around 3.3% of the sample, which has about 190,000 clones, around 75% seen once. The sequenced material came from PBMCs. These receptors were obtained from a woman younger than 45 in good health and CMV-seropositive. Each CDR3 is given with its conserved first and last residue. Fields, in order: clone size, V gene, D gene, J gene, CDR3 protein, CDR3 DNA. The D gene is left open where the match is weak. Only some rows state a clone size, as once, few, many or a class for expanded clones.

>-|TRBV10-3|-|TRBJ1-1
CAINKGGNTEAFF
TGTGCCATCAATAAAGGGGGGAACACTGAAGCTTTCTTT
>-|TRBV4-2|TRBD2|TRBJ2-3
CAMRLAGEDTQYF
TGTGCCATGCGACTAGCGGGAGAAGATACGCAGTATTTT
>-|TRBV7-9|TRBD2|TRBJ2-1
CASSAPGLAGYNEQFF
TGTGCCAGCAGCGCGCCGGGACTAGCGGGTTACAATGAGCAGTTCTTC
>-|TRBV5-1|TRBD1|TRBJ2-6
CASSSTTGGAGANVLTF
TGCGCCAGCAGCTCTACAACAGGGGGCGCTGGGGCCAACGTCCTGACTTTC
>-|TRBV7-2|-|TRBJ2-3
CASSDHPGTPTTDTQYF
TGTGCCAGCAGCGATCATCCCGGGACTCCCACCACAGATACGCAGTATTTT
>few|TRBV7-8|-|TRBJ2-2
CASTTSADKANTGELFF
TGTGCCAGCACCACATCGGCGGACAAAGCGAACACCGGGGAGCTGTTTTTT
>-|TRBV10-1|-|TRBJ1-2
CATDGGNGYTF
TGCGCCACCGACGGGGGGAATGGCTACACCTTC
>-|TRBV5-8|-|TRBJ2-7
CASSLAWGGPYEQYF
TGTGCCAGCAGCTTGGCCTGGGGGGGCCCCTACGAGCAGTACTTC
>-|TRBV18|TRBD2|TRBJ2-3
CASSPRGVGADTQYF
TGTGCCAGCTCACCTCGGGGGGTTGGAGCAGATACGCAGTATTTT
>-|TRBV19|TRBD1|TRBJ2-7
CASSIGQGALYEQYF
TGTGCCAGTAGTATCGGACAGGGGGCTCTATACGAGCAGTACTTC